These 31 T cell receptor beta chains came from one sample sequenced in a study of blood T cell repertoires in COVID-19. TCRdb's copy holds only in-frame clones and misses some; the assay was immunoSEQ multiplex PCR. Of about 240,000 clones listed, 70% to 85% are singletons. Material for sequencing was peripheral blood. These receptor sequences come from a woman at least 80 years old with acute or convalescent COVID-19.

The rearrangement links TRBV10-1 to TRBJ1-6; possibly TRBD1 for D (5 bases). The CDR3 consists of 15 residues. The V end was cut by 4 bases, the J end by 8 bases, with 15 bases between. The germline CDR1 and CDR2 sequences are WNHNN and SYGVQD (reference sequence). DNA for the CDR3: TGCGCCAGCAGTGTGATAACCCAACAGGATTCACCCCTCCACTTT. Protein sequence: CASSVITQQDSPLHF.

The V and J genes are TRBV7-6 and TRBJ1-2; TRBD1 might be the D (5 bases). CDR3 length equals 15 residues. The germline V gene encodes CDR1 SGHVS and CDR2 FNYEAQ. V lost 5 bases and J lost 4, with 17 bases in between. The CDR3 region has the DNA TGTGCCAGCAGCCCCCAGCCGGGGGGGGGCTATGGCTACACCTTC. Its protein product is CASSPQPGGGYGYTF.

The chain recombines TRBV19 with TRBJ2-2, with TRBD2 matching over 7 bases. The CDR3 loop spans 14 amino acids. The germline gives CDR1 LNHDA, CDR2 SQIVND (reference sequence). V trimming: 7 bases; J trimming: 0 bases; junction bases outside the gene matches: 2. CDR3 residues: CASTLAANTGELFF. The CDR3 DNA reads as TGTGCCAGTACCCTAGCGGCGAACACCGGGGAGCTGTTTTTT.

This chain uses TRBV3-1 (or the pseudogene TRBV3-2) with TRBJ2-3, with 9 bases identical to TRBD1. The CDR3 contains 15 residues. Germline V gene data show CDR1 as LGHDT and CDR2 as YNNKEL (reference sequence). V shed 5 bases, J shed 2 bases, and the junction held 5 bases outside the gene matches. CDR3 coding DNA: TGTGCCAGCAGCTTTACAGGGGGCGACACAGATACGCAGTATTTT. Amino acids: CASSFTGGDTDTQYF.

This clone was counted between two and nine times. The V call is TRBV5-4, the J call TRBJ2-1; 14 bases are shared with TRBD2. The V gene end was trimmed by 4 bases and the J gene end by 9 bases; junction bases not matched to a gene: 9. Germline CDR1 reads SGHNT; CDR2 reads YYREEE (reference sequence). There are 16 residues in the CDR3. The CDR3 region has the DNA TGTGCCAGCAGCCCCAGCATTGGACTAGCGGGGGGTGAGCAGTTCTTC. Its translation is CASSPSIGLAGGEQFF.

V gene TRBV28 combines with J gene TRBJ1-2; 8 bases fit TRBD1. In germline, CDR1 is MDHEN, CDR2 SYDVKM. The CDR3 runs to 15 residues. V trimming: 7 bases; J trimming: 2 bases; junction bases outside the gene matches: 9. CDR3 sequence (DNA): TGTGCCAGCAATACCCCGGGACAGGCCAACTATGGCTACACCTTC. Translated, it gives CASNTPGQANYGYTF.

This chain uses TRBV19 with TRBJ1-5, with D maybe TRBD1 (5 bases). The CDR3 sequence is 16 residues long. Trimming removed 7 bases from V and 5 bases from J, with 21 bases in between. CDR1 and CDR2 from the germline V gene are LNHDA and SQIVND (reference sequence). The CDR3 DNA reads as TGTGCCAGTAAGGCCTCGGACCCCCAGGGCCATCAGCCCCAGCATTTT. As protein: CASKASDPQGHQPQHF.

The rearrangement joins TRBV7-6 to TRBJ2-7; weak D call: TRBD1 (6 bases). This CDR3 has 14 residues. V lost 1 base and J 2 bases, leaving 9 bases between the germline ends. The germline V gene encodes CDR1 SGHVS and CDR2 FNYEAQ. For the CDR3, the DNA is TGTGCCAGCAGCTTAGAACAGGGCCCCTACGAGCAGTACTTC. It yields the protein CASSLEQGPYEQYF. Together with reference TRBV7-6 and TRBJ2-7, the CDR3 gives the full variable domain: GAGVSQSPRYKVTKRGQDVALRCDPISGHVSLYWYRQALGQGPEFLTYFNYEAQQDKSGLPNDRFSAERPEGSISTLTIQRTEQRDSAMYRCASSLEQGPYEQYFGPGTRLTVT.

The genes are TRBV30 and TRBJ2-7; 7 bases map to TRBD2. This CDR3 spans 17 amino acids. Germline-derived CDR1 and CDR2 are GTSNPN and SVGIG (reference sequence). V lost 0 bases to trimming and J lost 3 bases; unmatched junction nucleotides: 14. This chain's CDR3 is CAWSVRSGTYALYEQYF. In nucleotides, the CDR3 is TGTGCCTGGAGTGTACGAAGCGGGACTTATGCCCTCTACGAGCAGTACTTC.

The gene calls are TRBV2 and TRBJ2-5; D is ambiguous. The germline V and J ends were trimmed by 8 bases and 5 bases, with 12 bases remaining between them. Germline V gene data show CDR1 as SNHLY and CDR2 as FYNNEI. The length of the CDR3 is 12 residues. The CDR3 is CASAIVLETQYF. CDR3 coding DNA: TGTGCCAGCGCGATCGTGCTGGAGACCCAGTACTTC.

The rearrangement uses TRBV6-6 and TRBJ1-5; D possibly corresponds to TRBD1 (5 bases). V lost 5 bases and J lost 15, with 14 bases in between. Germline V gene sequence: CDR1 MNHNY, CDR2 SVGAGI (reference sequence). This CDR3 has 11 amino acids. CDR3 coding DNA: TGTGCCAGCAGTCAAGGGGAGGTAAGGCATTTT. Protein sequence: CASSQGEVRHF.

CDR3 DNA sequence: TGTGCCAGTAGGCGTCGGAGGAACACTGAAGCTTTCTTT. Translation: CASRRRRNTEAFF. The V gene is TRBV19, the J gene TRBJ1-1; D remains ambiguous. This CDR3 region has 13 residues. The germline V gene encodes CDR1 LNHDA and CDR2 SQIVND (reference sequence). V lost 6 bases and J 1 base, leaving 9 bases between the germline ends.

The chain has TRBV9 and TRBJ1-2; 8 positions agree with TRBD1. Looked up from germline, CDR1 is SGDLS and CDR2 is YYNGEE. J was trimmed by 6 bases and V by 3 bases; bases with no gene match: 7. There are 14 residues in the CDR3. The CDR3 DNA is TGTGCCAGCAGCGCTCCAGGGGGCGACCATGGCTACACCTTC. Its translation: CASSAPGGDHGYTF.

The genes are TRBV19 and TRBJ2-1; D not certain. The CDR3 is 15 amino acids. The V gene's germline CDR1 is LNHDA and CDR2 SQIVND (reference sequence). V lost 3 bases and J 1 base, leaving 10 bases between the germline ends. The CDR3 region has the DNA TGTGCCAGTAGTATCTTCTGGCAGTCCTACAATGAGCAGTTCTTC. It codes for CASSIFWQSYNEQFF.

The chain couples TRBV28 to TRBJ1-3; 8 bases are shared with TRBD1. Trimming cost V 7 bases and J 6 bases; bases outside gene matches: 11. This CDR3 contains 15 residues. The germline V gene has CDR1 MDHEN and CDR2 SYDVKM. CDR3 bases: TGTGCCAGCACCGCATCCCGGCAGGGGGCAAACACCATATATTTT. Its protein product is CASTASRQGANTIYF.

The chain combines TRBV4-1 with TRBJ1-2; TRBD1 is a possible D gene (5 bases). CDR1 is MGHRA, CDR2 YSYEKL, per germline. The CDR3 extends over 14 amino acids. V lost 0 bases and J 7 bases, leaving 12 bases between the germline ends. In nucleotides, the CDR3 is TGCGCCAGCAGCCAAGATCTGGGGGGAGTTGGCTACACCTTC. Its protein product is CASSQDLGGVGYTF.

This clone was seen only a few times. The rearrangement links TRBV29-1 to TRBJ2-7, with D perhaps matching TRBD1 (6 bases). Germline values: CDR1 SQVTM, CDR2 ANQGSEA. Trimming removed 7 bases from V and 5 bases from J, with 12 bases in between. This CDR3 has 11 residues. CDR3 residues: CSATGGHEQYF. DNA of the CDR3: TGCAGCGCCACTGGGGGCCACGAGCAGTACTTC.

V gene TRBV28 combines with J gene TRBJ2-3; 8 positions match TRBD2. The CDR3 is made up of 15 amino acids. Germline trimming cut 8 bases from V and 5 bases from J; bases unmatched to any gene: 12. Germline CDR1 and CDR2: MDHEN and SYDVKM. The CDR3 spells CASRPGGRGGDTQYF. The CDR3 coding sequence is TGTGCCAGCCGTCCGGGGGGGCGTGGGGGAGATACGCAGTATTTT.

V is TRBV28 and J is TRBJ1-1; TRBD1 might be the D (6 bases). V was trimmed by 2 bases and J by 0 bases, leaving 10 bases between them. This CDR3 contains 15 residues. Germline loops: CDR1 MDHEN, CDR2 SYDVKM. The CDR3 loop is CASSLPTGMNTEAFF. CDR3 sequence (DNA): TGTGCCAGCAGTTTACCCACAGGGATGAACACTGAAGCTTTCTTT.

J is TRBJ1-1 and V is TRBV19; a possible D gene is TRBD1 (5 bases). In germline, CDR1 is LNHDA, CDR2 SQIVND (reference sequence). CDR3 size: 13 residues. Trimming removed 5 bases from V and 4 bases from J, with 11 bases in between. CDR3 in amino acids: CASSQGRVTEAFF. The CDR3 DNA sequence: TGTGCCAGTAGTCAGGGTAGGGTCACTGAAGCTTTCTTT.

The chain employs TRBV2 and TRBJ2-1; tentatively, D is TRBD2 (7 bases). CDR1 is SNHLY, CDR2 FYNNEI, per germline. The CDR3 covers 14 residues. Trimming took 7 bases from V and 7 from J, leaving 17 bases between them. CDR3 sequence: CASTGGAGKNEQFF. The CDR3 DNA reads as TGTGCCAGCACGGGGGGCGCAGGGAAGAATGAGCAGTTCTTC.

The chain couples TRBV15 to TRBJ2-7; TRBD1 might be the D (7 bases). V was cut by 5 bases and J by 5 bases, with 19 bases left in between. In germline, CDR1 is LNHNV, CDR2 YYDKDF (reference sequence). The CDR3 has 15 residues. CDR3 in DNA: TGTGCCACCAGCGGGACCGGGACAGCGGGCCACGAGCAGTACTTC. It encodes CATSGTGTAGHEQYF.

This clone has just one count. The CDR3 coding sequence is TGTGCCAGCAGCCACCCAGCTCCGACCGGGACATACTACTCCTACGAGCAGTACTTC. This encodes CASSHPAPTGTYYSYEQYF. The chain has TRBV27 and TRBJ2-7; possible D gene TRBD1, 6 bases. Trimming left V 6 bases short and J 0 bases short, with 27 bases between. Germline CDR1 and CDR2: MNHEY and SMNVEV (reference sequence). This CDR3 is 19 amino acids long.

This clone was counted between two and nine times. The chain is built from TRBV5-5 and TRBJ2-1, with 8 positions matching TRBD2. The CDR3 has 16 residues. Germline lookup yields CDR1 SGHKS and CDR2 YYEKEE (reference sequence). The junction had 9 bases not matched to a gene; V was cut back by 4 bases and J by 3 bases. The CDR3, as DNA: TGTGCCAGCAGCGGACGGGGACTAGGAGTCTACAATGAGCAGTTCTTC. It translates to CASSGRGLGVYNEQFF.

The chain employs TRBV13 and TRBJ1-4, with 9 positions matching TRBD1. Trimming took 5 bases from V and 8 from J; bases not matched to a gene: 6. The CDR3 spans 14 residues. Germline CDR1 PRHDT, CDR2 FYEKMQ (reference sequence). The CDR3 DNA sequence: TGTGCCAGCAGCACACGACAGGGGGACGAAAAACTGTTTTTT. Protein: CASSTRQGDEKLFF. The full variable domain, its missing parts supplied by reference TRBV13 and TRBJ1-4, is AAGVIQSPRHLIKEKRETATLKCYPIPRHDTVYWYQQGPGQDPQFLISFYEKMQSDKGSIPDRFSAQQFSDYHSELNMSSLELGDSALYFCASSTRQGDEKLFFGSGTQLSVL.

As for this clone: Distinct nucleotide sequences in the sample also encode this CDR3. The chain carries TRBV5-1 and TRBJ2-7; TRBD1 aligns across 12 bases. Germline values: CDR1 SGHRS, CDR2 YFSETQ. J lost 4 bases, V lost 0 bases, and 2 bases had no gene match. This CDR3 is built from 15 residues. CDR3 residues: CASSLGGQGAYEQYF. DNA of the CDR3: TGCGCCAGCAGCTTGGGGGGACAGGGGGCTTACGAGCAGTACTTC.

The chain recombines TRBV6-5 with TRBJ2-7, with 8 bases aligning to TRBD2. The J segment lost 7 bases and the V segment lost 7 bases, leaving 9 bases of the junction unmatched. The CDR3 has 13 residues. CDR1 MNHEY and CDR2 SVGAGI come from the germline V gene. The CDR3: CASTPGGAGEQYF. The CDR3 bases are TGTGCCAGCACCCCGGGGGGGGCGGGGGAGCAGTACTTC.

This chain uses TRBV2 with TRBJ1-2; possible D gene TRBD1, 6 bases. The CDR3 covers 15 residues. The germline V gene encodes CDR1 SNHLY and CDR2 FYNNEI. V was shortened by 6 bases and J by 2 bases, with 16 bases between the two germline ends. Here the CDR3 DNA reads TGTGCCAGCAGACCCGACAGGATACTAAACTATGGCTACACCTTC. It encodes CASRPDRILNYGYTF.

As for this clone: Other DNA sequences in the sample encode the same CDR3. This chain connects TRBV27 to TRBJ1-1; D may be TRBD1 (6 bases). The germline V and J ends were trimmed by 2 bases and 1 base, with 8 bases remaining between them. In germline, CDR1 is MNHEY, CDR2 SMNVEV (reference sequence). The CDR3 runs to 14 residues. The CDR3 sequence: CASSLEGGNTEAFF. In DNA, the CDR3 is TGTGCCAGCAGTTTAGAAGGGGGGAACACTGAAGCTTTCTTT.

V is TRBV27 and J is TRBJ1-3, with TRBD1 matching over 9 bases. The CDR3 consists of 16 residues. Germline V gives CDR1 MNHEY, CDR2 SMNVEV (reference sequence). The V segment lost 6 bases and the J segment 3 bases; nucleotides outside the gene matches: 9. The CDR3 coding sequence is TGTGCCAGCAGATCTAGGGACAGGGTCTTTGGAAACACCATATATTTT. Amino acids: CASRSRDRVFGNTIYF.

This clone appeared a single time. The rearrangement uses TRBV7-9 and TRBJ1-1; possible D gene TRBD1, 5 bases. This CDR3 has 14 amino acids. Trimming took off 0 bases at V and 7 bases at J, with 12 bases between the two ends. Per the germline V gene, CDR1 is SEHNR and CDR2 is FQNEAQ (reference sequence). The CDR3 here is CASSLAYSQGEAFF. CDR3 nucleotide sequence: TGTGCCAGCAGCTTAGCGTACAGCCAGGGTGAAGCTTTCTTT.